These T cell receptor beta chains were read from a single sample in a study of blood T cell repertoires in COVID-19. Some clones are missing from TCRdb's copy, which holds only in-frame ones; the method was immunoSEQ multiplex PCR. The sample yields some 31,000 clones, 91% seen once. Sequenced material: peripheral blood. These receptors all stem from a human donor with active COVID-19. The donor label of this sample is uncertain. Both conserved end residues are part of each CDR3. Fields, in order: CDR3 length, J gene, clone size, V gene, CDR3 protein. The listing skips clone size in some rows; elsewhere it reads once, few, many or a size class.

len: 12; j_gene: TRBJ2-7; abundance: NA; v_gene: TRBV5-1; CDR3aa: CASGSVAYEQYF
len: 15; j_gene: TRBJ2-7; abundance: NA; v_gene: TRBV6-5; CDR3aa: CASSRQGVQPYEQYF
len: 15; j_gene: TRBJ1-5; abundance: few; v_gene: TRBV5-1; CDR3aa: CASSAGTGLDQPQHF
len: 14; j_gene: TRBJ1-1; abundance: NA; v_gene: TRBV6-5; CDR3aa: CASSRDRKYTEAFF
len: 15; j_gene: TRBJ2-1; abundance: NA; v_gene: TRBV24-1; CDR3aa: CATSPGTGRYNEQFF
len: 12; j_gene: TRBJ2-1; abundance: NA; v_gene: TRBV14; CDR3aa: CASSPFYNEQFF
len: 15; j_gene: TRBJ2-5; abundance: NA; v_gene: TRBV7-6; CDR3aa: CASSLLAGGPETQYF
len: 14; j_gene: TRBJ1-5; abundance: NA; v_gene: TRBV18; CDR3aa: CASSQTGDNQPQHF
len: 13; j_gene: TRBJ2-7; abundance: once; v_gene: TRBV29-1; CDR3aa: CSVGDRGAYEQYF
len: 19; j_gene: TRBJ2-2; abundance: NA; v_gene: TRBV6-2/TRBV6-3; CDR3aa: CASSYSIQRLAVNTGELFF
len: 15; j_gene: TRBJ2-1; abundance: NA; v_gene: TRBV7-3; CDR3aa: CASSLEGAGGPPQFF
len: 19; j_gene: TRBJ2-7; abundance: NA; v_gene: TRBV7-6; CDR3aa: CASSLVAPGHGTAIYEQYF
len: 14; j_gene: TRBJ2-7; abundance: NA; v_gene: TRBV18; CDR3aa: CASSSGTSGYEQYF
len: 13; j_gene: TRBJ1-1; abundance: NA; v_gene: TRBV18; CDR3aa: CASSSRQGAEAFF
len: 13; j_gene: TRBJ1-1; abundance: NA; v_gene: TRBV5-1; CDR3aa: CASSLGQMTEAFF
len: 12; j_gene: TRBJ2-7; abundance: NA; v_gene: TRBV6-5; CDR3aa: CAGGQGSYEQYF
len: 15; j_gene: TRBJ2-1; abundance: NA; v_gene: TRBV7-9; CDR3aa: CASSLGAGGPDEQFF
len: 12; j_gene: TRBJ1-2; abundance: NA; v_gene: TRBV29-1; CDR3aa: CSVTTGGPGYTF
len: 15; j_gene: TRBJ1-1; abundance: NA; v_gene: TRBV19; CDR3aa: CASSKGSEWRAEAFF
len: 14; j_gene: TRBJ2-7; abundance: NA; v_gene: TRBV6-2/TRBV6-3; CDR3aa: CASSYGQVGYEQYF
len: 15; j_gene: TRBJ2-5; abundance: NA; v_gene: TRBV6-1; CDR3aa: CASSDGTAQFQTQYF
len: 16; j_gene: TRBJ2-7; abundance: NA; v_gene: TRBV19; CDR3aa: CATTPGARGVVYEQYF
len: 15; j_gene: TRBJ2-5; abundance: NA; v_gene: TRBV13; CDR3aa: CASSIRLAGEETQYF
len: 18; j_gene: TRBJ1-6; abundance: NA; v_gene: TRBV12-5; CDR3aa: CASGLVIDRGIYNSPLHF